Listed here are 14 T cell receptor beta chains from one sample, sequenced in a study of long-term antiretroviral therapy in people with HIV. The authors ran the immunoSEQ assay, v3.0, at survey level. Sequencing used immunoSEQ multiplex PCR; TCRdb keeps in-frame clones, though not all of them. The sample consists of 25,000 to 35,000 clones, roughly 87% of them appearing once. Sequences were derived from unsorted PBMCs, sampled 2 years after starting antiretroviral therapy. The receptors were gathered from a man aged 45-65 years with HIV.

The chain carries TRBV19 and TRBJ1-1; TRBD1 might be the D (5 bases). The CDR3 spans 13 residues. Per the germline V gene, CDR1 is LNHDA and CDR2 is SQIVND (reference sequence). Trimming stripped 4 bases from V and 4 bases from J, with 10 bases between. CDR3 region: CASSTREATEAFF. CDR3 in DNA: TGTGCCAGTAGTACCAGGGAAGCCACTGAAGCTTTCTTT. The whole variable domain, remainder taken from reference TRBV19 and TRBJ1-1, is DGGITQSPKYLFRKEGQNVTLSCEQNLNHDAMYWYRQDPGQGLRLIYYSQIVNDFQKGDIAEGYSVSREKKESFPLTVTSAQKNPTAFYLCASSTREATEAFFGQGTRLTVV.

V usage is TRBV30 and J usage is TRBJ1-2; D perhaps matches TRBD1 (5 bases). V was trimmed by 0 bases and J by 0 bases, leaving 11 bases between them. From germline, CDR1 is GTSNPN and CDR2 SVGIG (reference sequence). This CDR3 comprises 15 residues. Written as DNA, the CDR3 is TGTGCCTGGAGTGTACTGACAGCAGCTAACTATGGCTACACCTTC. This translates into CAWSVLTAANYGYTF.

The genes are TRBV15 and TRBJ2-6; 8 bases are shared with TRBD1. J gave up 2 bases and V 1 base, and 10 bases lay outside the gene matches. The CDR3 sequence is 19 residues long. Germline V CDR1 and CDR2: LNHNV, YYDKDF (reference sequence). The CDR3 DNA reads TGTGCCACCAGCAGAGTAGGTCCGGGACAGGTCACTGGGGCCAACGTCCTGACTTTC. It yields the protein CATSRVGPGQVTGANVLTF. The whole variable domain, remainder taken from reference TRBV15 and TRBJ2-6, is DAMVIQNPRYQVTQFGKPVTLSCSQTLNHNVMYWYQQKSSQAPKLLFHYYDKDFNNEADTPDNFQSRRPNTSFCFLDIRSPGLGDTAMYLCATSRVGPGQVTGANVLTFGAGSRLTVL.

The chain recombines TRBV5-1 with TRBJ1-1, with TRBD1 matching over 8 bases. The CDR3 consists of 16 residues. Germline lookup yields CDR1 SGHRS and CDR2 YFSETQ. The J segment lost 2 bases and the V segment lost 3 bases, leaving 9 bases of the junction unmatched. The CDR3, as DNA: TGCGCCAGCAGCTATCGACAGGGGTCGAGAAACACTGAAGCTTTCTTT. Its protein is CASSYRQGSRNTEAFF.

V gene TRBV4-3 combines with J gene TRBJ1-2; possibly TRBD1 for D (6 bases). The germline V gene has CDR1 LGHNA and CDR2 YSLEER. Trimming took off 4 bases at V and 3 bases at J, with 18 bases between the two ends. The CDR3 runs to 16 residues. The CDR3 is CASSPKAPRGDYGYTF. CDR3 DNA: TGCGCCAGCAGCCCCAAGGCTCCCAGGGGAGACTATGGCTACACCTTC.

The V call is TRBV28, the J call TRBJ1-5; 10 nucleotides agree with TRBD1. The junction had 5 bases not matched to a gene; V was cut back by 7 bases and J by 8 bases. The CDR3 length is 13 residues. Germline V gene sequence: CDR1 MDHEN, CDR2 SYDVKM. The CDR3 nucleotides are TGTGCCAGCACGACAGGGGGCGTAAAGCCCCAGCATTTT. Translated: CASTTGGVKPQHF.

CDR3: CASTSNRLENTQYF. The CDR3, as DNA: TGTGCCAGCACCTCCAACAGGTTAGAGAATACGCAGTATTTT. The rearrangement joins TRBV11-3 to TRBJ2-3, with a tentative D call TRBD1 (5 bases). The CDR3 contains 14 residues. Per the germline V gene, CDR1 is SGHNT and CDR2 is YENEEA. With 7 bases removed from V and 7 bases from J, the gap between germline ends came to 18 bases. Looking up the rest from reference TRBV11-3 and TRBJ2-3 gives the full variable domain: EAGVVQSPRYKIIEKKQPVAFWCNPISGHNTLYWYLQNLGQGPELLIRYENEEAVDDSQLPKDRFSAERLKGVDSTLKIQPAELGDSAVYLCASTSNRLENTQYFGPGTRLTVL.

This rearrangement joins TRBV5-1 to TRBJ1-6, with 10 nucleotides matching TRBD1. The CDR3 runs to 15 residues. Trimming at V came to 4 bases and at J to 7 bases, leaving 5 bases not matched to a gene. Germline-derived CDR1 and CDR2 are SGHRS and YFSETQ. In DNA, the CDR3 is TGCGCCAGCAGCACGACAGGGGGCGGAAATTCACCCCTCCACTTT. Protein product: CASSTTGGGNSPLHF.

V and J are TRBV6-5 and TRBJ2-5; 8 positions agree with TRBD1. Germline CDR1 reads MNHEY; CDR2 reads SVGAGI. The CDR3 is 15 residues long. J gave up 5 bases and V 0 bases, and 5 bases lay outside the gene matches. CDR3 coding DNA: TGTGCCAGCAGTTACTCGGCAGGGGGCTTGGAGACCCAGTACTTC. Its translation is CASSYSAGGLETQYF.

The chain employs TRBV5-6 and TRBJ2-7; D ambiguous. The CDR3 has 12 amino acids. V was trimmed by 0 bases and J by 4 bases, leaving 5 bases between them. CDR1 SGHDT and CDR2 YYEEEE come from the germline V gene. CDR3 region: CASSLGRYEQYF. CDR3 nucleotide sequence: TGTGCCAGCAGCTTGGGTAGATACGAGCAGTACTTC.

This clone appeared once. The chain uses TRBV5-5 and TRBJ2-7; TRBD2 might be the D (6 bases). The germline V gene has CDR1 SGHKS and CDR2 YYEKEE (reference sequence). This CDR3 is 14 amino acids long. With 4 bases removed from V and 4 bases from J, the gap between germline ends came to 15 bases. As DNA, the CDR3 is TGTGCCAGCAGCCCCACCGGAGGGGTGTACGAGCAGTACTTC. This sequence encodes CASSPTGGVYEQYF.

The rearrangement links TRBV5-1 to TRBJ2-6, with unresolved D. V was clipped by 4 bases and J by 3 bases, with 2 bases between them. There are 12 residues in the CDR3. Germline V gene lookup returns CDR1 SGHRS and CDR2 YFSETQ. This CDR3 reads CASSVGANVLTF. The CDR3 DNA reads TGCGCCAGCAGCGTTGGGGCCAACGTCCTGACTTTC.

This clone was seen only a few times. This sequence joins TRBV6-1 and TRBJ1-5; no clear D gene. CDR3 length: 16 amino acids. CDR1 MNHNS and CDR2 SASEGT come from the germline V gene. Trimming took 3 bases from V and 2 from J, leaving 14 bases between them. The CDR3 DNA follows: TGTGCCAGCAGTGATCTAGGGTATAGGGGCAATCAGCCCCAGCATTTT. Protein sequence: CASSDLGYRGNQPQHF.

V and J are TRBV12-5 and TRBJ2-7, with D unclear. Germline V lookup: CDR1 LGHNT, CDR2 FRNRAP. This CDR3 region has 15 residues. V was pared by 6 bases and J by 6 bases, with 21 bases between. The CDR3 bases are TGTGCTAGTGGCCGCCTAGGATCGGGTAGAAGCGAGCAGTACTTC. Its protein is CASGRLGSGRSEQYF.